The 27 T cell receptor beta chains listed next were all sequenced from one sample in a study of T-cell memory formation after mild COVID-19. TCRdb re-called the 5' RACE reads through MiXCR, storing one row per CDR3 protein. The repertoire holds roughly 110,000 distinct CDR3 sequences, 14% seen once, with 35% to 50% in the top ten. Sequenced sample: PBMCs or a T cell subset sorted from them (not recorded which). The source is a man aged 18 to 29 who had mild COVID-19 (a few samples of this study predate the infection). Cell type and time point are not known.

The chain recombines TRBV7-6 with TRBJ2-3; 14 nucleotides align to TRBD2. This CDR3 has 15 residues. The trim removed 6 bases at V and 8 bases at J, leaving 7 bases unmatched. CDR1 SGHVS and CDR2 FNYEAQ come from the germline V gene. CDR3 nucleotide sequence: TGTGCCAGCAGATTGACTAGCGGGGGGGATGGTACGCAGTATTTT. The encoded protein is CASRLTSGGDGTQYF.

The V gene is TRBV19, the J gene TRBJ1-2, with D unresolved. The CDR3 runs to 13 residues. Trimming took 3 bases from V and 4 from J, leaving 9 bases between them. Germline lookup yields CDR1 LNHDA and CDR2 SQIVND (reference sequence). The CDR3 loop is CASSIPAGYGYTF. In nucleotides, the CDR3 is TGTGCCAGTAGTATCCCCGCCGGCTATGGCTACACCTTC.

This clonotype came up a few times. The CDR3 sequence: CASSSGLGVDGYTF. The CDR3 DNA reads as TGCGCCAGCAGCTCGGGCCTAGGGGTGGATGGCTACACCTTC. This chain joins TRBV5-1 and TRBJ1-2, with D possibly matching TRBD1 (5 bases). Germline CDR1 reads SGHRS; CDR2 reads YFSETQ. The V gene lost 3 bases and the J gene lost 6 bases, with 15 bases spanning the gap. The CDR3 extends over 14 amino acids.

This clonotype was observed many times. The genes are TRBV4-2 and TRBJ2-7, with TRBD1 matching 7 bases. The CDR3 spans 16 residues. CDR1 is LGHNA and CDR2 is YNFKEQ in the germline V gene. The J segment lost 3 bases and the V segment lost 1 base, leaving 9 bases of the junction unmatched. The DNA for the CDR3 is TGTGCCAGCAGCCAAGTTTTCGGGGCAGGGGGCTACGAGCAGTACTTC. Amino acid sequence: CASSQVFGAGGYEQYF.

The chain carries TRBV15 and TRBJ1-1; D unresolved. Trimming cost V 1 base and J 6 bases, with 3 bases left between them. CDR3 length: 11 residues. The germline gives CDR1 LNHNV, CDR2 YYDKDF (reference sequence). CDR3 loop: CATSRAAEAFF. Here the CDR3 DNA reads TGTGCCACCAGCAGAGCCGCTGAAGCTTTCTTT.

This clonotype was counted ten times or more. The J gene is TRBJ2-1, the V gene TRBV29-1; the D gene is possibly TRBD2 (6 bases). The V end lost 3 bases, the J end lost 0 bases, and 9 bases lay between the germline ends. The CDR3 totals 14 residues. The germline V gene has CDR1 SQVTM and CDR2 ANQGSEA. The CDR3 spells CSVDLATSYNEQFF. As DNA, the CDR3 is TGCAGCGTTGACCTAGCGACCTCCTACAATGAGCAGTTCTTC.

A note on this clonotype: One end of the junction is discordant with germline, which a read error may explain. The rearrangement joins TRBV7-9 to TRBJ2-2; no clear D. The CDR3 contains 15 residues. Germline V gene lookup returns CDR1 SEHNR and CDR2 FQNEAQ (reference sequence). The CDR3 loop is CASNLPRKSSGELFF. For the CDR3, the DNA is TGTGCCAGCAACTTACCTCGGAAATCGTCCGGGGAGCTGTTTTTT.

The V call is TRBV5-1, the J call TRBJ2-3; 13 nucleotides agree with TRBD2. Germline V lookup: CDR1 SGHRS, CDR2 YFSETQ. The CDR3 sequence is 20 residues long. With V trimmed by 1 base and J by 4 bases, 15 bases remained unmatched. CDR3 DNA sequence: TGCGCCAGCAGCTTGCTCTCACTAGCGGGGGGGCACAGTCAGGCAGATACGCAGTATTTT. Translating it yields CASSLLSLAGGHSQADTQYF.

This clonotype was found a few times. The V call is TRBV4-3, the J call TRBJ2-7; 7 nucleotides line up with TRBD1. The CDR3 sequence is 16 residues long. After removal of 1 base from V and 4 bases from J, the junction contained 10 bases not matched to a gene. CDR1 LGHNA and CDR2 YSLEER come from the germline V gene. The CDR3 sequence: CASSQVFPGQSYEQYF. The DNA of the CDR3 is TGCGCCAGCAGCCAAGTTTTCCCGGGACAGTCATACGAGCAGTACTTC.

This clonotype was counted many times. This chain connects TRBV9 to TRBJ2-1; D remains ambiguous. The germline V and J ends were trimmed by 0 bases and 7 bases, with 5 bases remaining between them. Germline assignment: CDR1 SGDLS and CDR2 YYNGEE. This CDR3 is 12 amino acids long. The CDR3 region has the DNA TGTGCCAGCAGCGTAGACAGAAATGAGCAGTTCTTC. This sequence encodes CASSVDRNEQFF.

This clonotype was seen a few times. The genes are TRBV4-1 and TRBJ2-7; 7 nucleotides align to TRBD1. V shed 0 bases and J 2 bases; nucleotides not matched to a gene: 7. The CDR3 runs 16 residues. Germline CDR1 reads MGHRA; CDR2 reads YSYEKL. Here the CDR3 reads CASSQDEGAQPYEQYV. Written as DNA, the CDR3 is TGCGCCAGCAGCCAAGATGAGGGGGCGCAACCCTACGAGCAGTACGTC.

The chain combines TRBV10-3 with TRBJ1-6; 7 bases agree with TRBD1. V lost 3 bases, J lost 7 bases, and 9 bases stayed unmatched. CDR1 is ENHRY, CDR2 SYGVKD, per germline. The CDR3 is 16 amino acids. CDR3 DNA sequence: TGTGCCATCAGTGAAAGGAGGGGGCCAGAAAATTCACCCCTCCACTTT. It yields the protein CAISERRGPENSPLHF.

This clonotype occurred a few times. The rearrangement uses TRBV4-1 and TRBJ2-1; no clear D. The CDR3 runs to 11 residues. V lost 2 bases and J lost 7, with 3 bases in between. Germline V gives CDR1 MGHRA, CDR2 YSYEKL. The CDR3 reads CASSQLNEQFF. CDR3 nucleotides: TGCGCCAGCAGCCAACTAAATGAGCAGTTCTTC.

The rearrangement links TRBV5-1 to TRBJ2-1; TRBD1 aligns across 12 bases. The germline gives CDR1 SGHRS, CDR2 YFSETQ. The J segment lost 8 bases and the V segment lost 6 bases, leaving 12 bases of the junction unmatched. The CDR3 totals 16 residues. CDR3 protein: CASTAIRDRGLDEQFF. Here the CDR3 DNA reads TGCGCCAGCACCGCCATCCGGGACAGGGGGCTTGATGAGCAGTTCTTC.

CDR3 sequence (DNA): TGTGCCAGCAGCCCCGGAGGGGTTACCGGAGGCTATGGCTACACCTTC. Its translation is CASSPGGVTGGYGYTF. V gene TRBV9 combines with J gene TRBJ1-2; perhaps TRBD1 as D (5 bases). The CDR3 spans 16 residues. Deletions cut 4 bases from V and 4 bases from J, with 20 bases between. Germline V CDR1 and CDR2: SGDLS, YYNGEE. Looking up the rest from reference TRBV9 and TRBJ1-2 gives the full variable domain: DSGVTQTPKHLITATGQRVTLRCSPRSGDLSVYWYQQSLDQGLQFLIQYYNGEERAKGNILERFSAQQFPDLHSELNLSSLELGDSALYFCASSPGGVTGGYGYTFGSGTRLTVV.

J is TRBJ2-7 and V is TRBV7-2; TRBD2 might be the D (6 bases). Germline loops: CDR1 SGHTA, CDR2 FQGNSA. V was shortened by 5 bases and J by 6 bases, with 14 bases between the two germline ends. CDR3 length equals 13 residues. The CDR3 DNA sequence: TGTGCCAGCAGCCCCCATGGCGGGGCCGAGCAGTACTTC. Protein product: CASSPHGGAEQYF.

V and J are TRBV4-2 and TRBJ2-1; 10 bases align to TRBD2. CDR1 LGHNA and CDR2 YNFKEQ come from the germline V gene. The CDR3 runs to 18 residues. Unmatched junction bases numbered 5, after V lost 0 bases and J lost 0 bases. The CDR3 bases are TGTGCCAGCAGCCAAGACCCCGGACTAGCGGCCTCCTACAATGAGCAGTTCTTC. Translation: CASSQDPGLAASYNEQFF.

The chain is built from TRBV4-3 and TRBJ1-4; D perhaps matches TRBD1 (5 bases). V was clipped by 4 bases and J by 4 bases, with 13 bases between them. Germline V gives CDR1 LGHNA, CDR2 YSLEER. This CDR3 region has 15 residues. Here the CDR3 reads CASSPGGGSNEKLFF. CDR3 nucleotides: TGCGCCAGCAGCCCCGGCGGGGGGAGTAATGAAAAACTGTTTTTT.

This clonotype has only a few counts. This sequence joins TRBV5-1 and TRBJ2-5; D is unclear. Trimming pared 5 bases from V and 2 bases from J, leaving 10 bases between. Germline CDR1 and CDR2: SGHRS and YFSETQ. There are 13 residues in the CDR3. Here the CDR3 reads CASRAARQETQYF. The CDR3 DNA is TGCGCCAGCAGGGCAGCCAGGCAAGAGACCCAGTACTTC. The full variable domain, its missing parts supplied by reference TRBV5-1 and TRBJ2-5, is KAGVTQTPRYLIKTRGQQVTLSCSPISGHRSVSWYQQTPGQGLQFLFEYFSETQRNKGNFPGRFSGRQFSNSRSEMNVSTLELGDSALYLCASRAARQETQYFGPGTRLLVL.

The gene calls are TRBV5-5 and TRBJ1-2; possible D gene TRBD1, 5 bases. The CDR3 spans 15 residues. Germline V gene data show CDR1 as SGHKS and CDR2 as YYEKEE (reference sequence). V lost 4 bases and J 5 bases, leaving 18 bases between the germline ends. The CDR3 sequence is CASSLDPGTSYGYTF. The CDR3 coding sequence is TGTGCCAGCAGCCTTGACCCCGGGACCTCTTATGGCTACACCTTC. Complete variable domain (other parts from reference TRBV5-5 and TRBJ1-2): DAGVTQSPTHLIKTRGQQVTLRCSPISGHKSVSWYQQVLGQGPQFIFQYYEKEERGRGNFPDRFSARQFPNYSSELNVNALLLGDSALYLCASSLDPGTSYGYTFGSGTRLTVV.

This clonotype appeared a few times. This sequence joins TRBV6-5 and TRBJ2-7; D may be TRBD2 (5 bases). V lost 2 bases, J lost 2 bases, and 7 bases lay in between. CDR3 length equals 13 residues. CDR1 is MNHEY, CDR2 SVGAGI, per germline. CDR3: CASSYKRPYEQYF. The CDR3 bases are TGTGCCAGCAGTTACAAGCGGCCCTACGAGCAGTACTTC.

In this sample, this clonotype turned up many times. The gene calls are TRBV5-5 and TRBJ2-2; 12 bases align to TRBD1. Germline V gene lookup returns CDR1 SGHKS and CDR2 YYEKEE (reference sequence). This CDR3 contains 19 residues. The V gene end was trimmed by 4 bases and the J gene end by 5 bases; junction bases not matched to a gene: 15. For the CDR3, the DNA is TGTGCCAGCAGCATCCAACCGGGGACAGGGGGCGTAGGAACCGGGGAGCTGTTTTTT. This sequence encodes CASSIQPGTGGVGTGELFF.

This chain links TRBV4-1 with TRBJ2-7, with 8 bases fitting TRBD1. Germline assignment: CDR1 MGHRA and CDR2 YSYEKL. The CDR3 length is 15 residues. After removal of 1 base from V and 2 bases from J, the junction contained 4 bases not matched to a gene. The CDR3 DNA reads TGCGCCAGCAGCCAAGCCGGGACAGGAACCTACGAGCAGTACTTC. Translating gives CASSQAGTGTYEQYF.

The gene calls are TRBV5-1 and TRBJ2-1; D not certain. Germline CDR1 is SGHRS and CDR2 is YFSETQ. The CDR3 runs to 13 residues. V was pared by 0 bases and J by 8 bases, with 9 bases between. In nucleotides, the CDR3 is TGCGCCAGCAGCTTGGTGGGTAGAGATGAGCAGTTCTTC. It yields the protein CASSLVGRDEQFF.

In its sample, this clonotype was seen a few times. The chain joins TRBV14 to TRBJ2-7; 9 nucleotides agree with TRBD1. CDR1 is SGHDN and CDR2 is FVKESK in the germline V gene. V was clipped by 4 bases and J by 4 bases; unmatched bases: 5. CDR3 length equals 14 residues. In DNA, the CDR3 is TGTGCCAGCAGCCCCTGGGACAGGGATTACGAGCAGTACGTC. It specifies CASSPWDRDYEQYV.

This clonotype turned up a few times. The chain has TRBV7-9 and TRBJ2-3; the match to TRBD2 covers 11 bases. The CDR3 has 15 residues. Germline trimming cut 3 bases from V and 4 bases from J; bases unmatched to any gene: 3. CDR1 is SEHNR, CDR2 FQNEAQ, per germline (reference sequence). The CDR3 sequence: CASSFSGGAADTQYF. In DNA, the CDR3 is TGTGCCAGCAGCTTTAGCGGGGGGGCGGCAGATACGCAGTATTTT.

The chain joins TRBV27 to TRBJ2-3; 9 nucleotides match TRBD2. The V segment lost 2 bases and the J segment 3 bases; nucleotides outside the gene matches: 9. The CDR3 loop spans 17 amino acids. From germline, CDR1 is MNHEY and CDR2 SMNVEV (reference sequence). The CDR3, as DNA: TGTGCCAGCAGTTTACCAGCGGGGGGCAGGGGTACAGATACGCAGTATTTT. It codes for CASSLPAGGRGTDTQYF.